Reported below is one T cell receptor (beta chain). It has no known antigen specificity. There are no base qualities to consult, and no much larger clone falls within one base. Receptor amplification or capture employed the immunoSEQ multiplex PCR assay. The multiplex PCR relied on a mix of 60 forward primers for TCR Vbeta segments and 13 reverse primers for TCR Jbeta segments. A multiplex PCR assay on genomic DNA amplified the CDR3 region of rearranged TCR beta genes. Amplified TCR beta libraries were sequenced as 87-base-pair reads on the Illumina HiSeq System. The authors' pipeline ran thus. Across the 600 to 700 repertoires, a later analysis counted tens of millions of unique TCR beta chains, some 11 million of which were shared by at least two donors. To remove PCR and sequencing errors, raw reads were error-corrected and collapsed into unique sequences using a nearest-neighbor algorithm that merged closely related sequences. To assign V, D and J gene segments, CDR3 sequences were aligned to IMGT reference sequences. Each retained sequence needed at least a six-nucleotide match to both a V gene segment and a J gene segment. Rearrangements were classified as productive when the CDR3 lacked stop codons and remained in frame with V and J, and all other rearrangements were classified as non-productive. Following IMGT convention, CDR3 was defined as the stretch from the second conserved V-encoded cysteine up to the conserved J-encoded phenylalanine. In an earlier analysis of around 600 of the donors, sequences lacking an unambiguous match to a single V gene segment were excluded. An earlier analysis of 587 of the donors classified V segments as functional when productive rearrangements were above 56.7% and as segregating when the standard deviation between donors was above 5%. To diagnose cytomegalovirus status from the catalog of TCR beta chain sequences, a statistical classification framework was built. A later analysis assigned V and J genes by comparing TCR nucleotide sequences with IMGT/GENE-DB human TR gene sequences. Using the TCRdist pipeline, a later analysis assigned CDR3 sequences along with most-parsimonious VDJ recombination scenarios. In a later analysis, each TCR beta chain was defined by its CDR3 amino acid sequence together with its V-gene family, and reads without a unique V-gene family were excluded. As a way to deal with suspected cross-contamination and a sequencing artifact, a later analysis dropped hundreds of nucleotide sequences that were highly shared and had low generation probability. In a later analysis, a clonal expansion index was calculated for each public chain from normalized within-repertoire ranks of inferred template counts. Generation probabilities in a later analysis came from a VDJ recombination model fitted to out-of-frame rearrangements, and those results were checked against IGoR. In a later analysis, hypergeometric tests were used to score TCR-TCR, TCR-HLA and TCR-CMV co-occurrence, with a repertoire-size bias correction applied to TCR pairs. In a later analysis, false discovery rates were estimated by permuting HLA or CMV assignments 20 times. A later analysis grouped co-occurring TCRs with DBSCAN, adding TCRdist sequence similarity when clustering within HLA-allele-positive subsets. Repertoires with fewer than 30,000 or more than 120,000 public chains, plus five repertoires with anomalous nucleotide sharing, were excluded from co-occurrence clustering. As stored in TCRdb, this immuneACCESS dataset retains in-frame rearrangements with V and J assigned. A fraction of the clones does not appear; measured against another copy, unresolved V genes explain less than half of the discrepancy, and the remainder lacks a known reason. That table is the source of V, J and clone size, and D and trimming were worked out from the DNA. This sample has some 150,000 clones in its table, and approximately 78% of those were observed once. Jointly, the top ten make up roughly 7.6% of the sample.

The cysteine opens and the phenylalanine closes a CDR3 of 17 amino acids. The only DNA kept is the CDR3, 51 bases in frame from the first base. CDR1 and CDR2, per the germline V gene, are SGDLS and YYNGEE. Germline trimming amounts to 4 bases on V and 5 bases on J, with 12 as the count of junction bases outside the gene matches. The data were taken from a study of cytomegalovirus exposure and HLA in healthy donors (dated 2017 in TCRdb). About the investigation overall: An earlier analysis of some 550 of the donors reported more than 250 Gb of sequence data and 120 million or so unique TCR beta sequences from some 180 million T cells. All discovery cohort repertoires had been generated using a single sequencing platform. The study used immunosequencing to profile the T cell repertoires of more than 650 subjects and linked those repertoires to cytomegalovirus serostatus. An early release covering some 640 HLA-typed donors comprised about 320 gigabases of sequencing data and around 80 million unique TCR sequences. In an earlier analysis of a few hundred of the donors, high-throughput TCR beta sequencing was used to judge whether each TCR beta V gene segment behaved as functional or pseudogenic. High-throughput TCR immunosequencing, statistical association of individual TCRs with disease status, and machine learning were combined to predict cytomegalovirus infection status. Besides the first cohort of some 670 subjects, a separate validation cohort made up of over 95 different subjects was used. Donor age, sex, ethnicity and CMV serostatus were compiled alongside the repertoire data. Roughly 5 DR-DQ haplotypes were treated as single units for association and clustering because of strong linkage in the cohort. Genome-wide SNP genotypes for about 65% of the 666 donors were used in a later genetic analysis, which treated that subset as a discovery cohort. HLA typing covered class I and class II loci at four-digit resolution. In the later analysis, no new phenotypic data were used to find candidate immune exposures; instead, reliance was placed on TCR beta sequences and their occurrence across donors. The genetic ancestry cluster associated with self-reported Caucasian donors included 80% to 90% of the 300 to 400 genotyped donors. On average, around 240,000 unique TCR beta nucleotide sequences were sequenced per donor among 398 genotyped donors of the cohort, with about 17% of those sequences being non-productive. The number of donors typed differed by locus, with about 629-640 for A, B, C, DRB1 and DQB1, roughly 520 for DQA1, 600 to 610 for DPA1, and under 490 for DPB1. A later analysis re-analyzed previously published TCR beta repertoires from 660 or so donors and added high-resolution HLA genotyping to study TCR occurrence patterns. The study aimed to test whether cataloging public T cell receptors could reveal signatures of past pathogen exposure. Overall results and qualifications from the work: The only immune exposure information available for the cohort was CMV serostatus. In a later genetic analysis, fewer N-insertions in productive TCRs were reported among donors in an Asian-associated ancestry cluster than the 666-donor mean. The study gave a list of about 160 TCR beta chains associated with cytomegalovirus. While some public TCRs were present in many individuals, most TCR sequences turned up only very rarely across donors. According to a later analysis, parvovirus B19, influenza, CMV and Epstein-Barr virus appeared linked to several top co-occurrence clusters. The sequencing pipeline was judged likely to have produced a cluster of highly shared sequence variants as a technical artifact. Because counts were too low, fewer than 20 rarely observed V segments, including chromosome 9 orphons, were excluded from the earlier analysis of around 640 of the donors. Correlated functional status among segregating V segments might be attributable to linkage disequilibrium, but an unknown experimental factor could not be ruled out. In a later analysis, HLA-associated TCR beta chains showed more clonal expansion and lower generation probabilities than non-associated chains that were equally common. A later analysis found that TCR association rates varied across HLA loci, with DRB1 alleles showing the most associated TCRs and HLA-C alleles the fewest. In vitro tests confirmed that three of the cytomegalovirus-associated TCR beta chains recognize cytomegalovirus antigens. Because HLA typing was missing for some donors at each locus, association tests included only the typed subset. The cohort was sequenced for TCR beta chains only, and without alpha or paired-chain data the features that could be detected were limited. Roughly uniform sequencing depth across donors was assumed in presence/absence analyses, although this assumption may not hold. A further reported finding was that TCR beta sequences accurately predicted the HLA-A and HLA-B alleles for most subjects in the first cohort. Strong co-occurrence of HLA alleles, especially DR and DQ, made assigning TCR associations to individual alleles difficult. The authors suggested that the approach could potentially be extended to other disease states and immunological phenotypes. An earlier analysis of some 560 of the donors showed that most TCR beta V segments appeared in productive rearrangements either about 87% or about 30% of the time, which broadly matched IMGT annotations. Most CMV-associated TCR beta chains appeared to be HLA-restricted in a later analysis, and the HLA associations seemed to be driven largely by CMV exposure. A later genetic analysis associated a missense DCLRE1C variant with V-gene and J-gene trimming of TCR beta chains, and an independent cohort replicated the association. The 87-base-pair reads could not distinguish some IMGT-functional V segments, including TRBV6-2 and TRBV6-3, so those segments were excluded. The classifier was reported to diagnose cytomegalovirus status with high specificity and sensitivity in both the original and validation cohorts. Specific HLA alleles were associated with around 18,000 TCR beta sequences at a false discovery rate of 0.05 in a later analysis.

The cohort was made up of hundreds of healthy bone marrow donors. At the time of sampling, all cohort members were nominally healthy, though unrecorded immune exposures were likely present. The donor tested CMV seropositive, placing the donor among the 289 seropositive members of the cohort. A peripheral blood sample was provided by each donor, and peripheral blood mononuclear cells were used for TCR beta sequencing. The Qiagen DNeasy Blood Extraction Kit was used to extract genomic DNA from the blood cell samples. This chain is built from TRBV9 and TRBJ1-2, with TRBD1 identical over 12 junction bases. The clonotype originates from a young woman in good health and CMV-seropositive. Material for sequencing was PBMCs. The CDR3 region has the sequence CASSPERGQGALYGYTF. The DNA sequence is as follows: TGTGCCAGCAGCCCGGAGAGGGGACAGGGGGCCTTATATGGCTACACCTTC.